This entry lists 23 T cell receptor beta chains sequenced from one sample in a study of blood T cell repertoires in COVID-19. Assay used: immunoSEQ multiplex PCR; TCRdb lists only in-frame clones, some missing. The sample shows under 60,000 clones, approximately 80% of them seen only once. The specimen sequenced was peripheral blood. These receptor sequences come from a man in his 60s with acute or convalescent COVID-19.

This chain links TRBV20-1 with TRBJ1-1, with TRBD1 identical over 7 bases. Germline CDR1 and CDR2: DFQATT and SNEGSKA (reference sequence). Germline trimming cut 3 bases from V and 3 bases from J; bases unmatched to any gene: 16. The CDR3 has 17 amino acids. CDR3 loop: CSASRPGGIGGDTEAFF. CDR3 in DNA: TGCAGTGCTAGTCGTCCAGGGGGTATTGGAGGGGACACTGAAGCTTTCTTT.

This chain links TRBV5-6 with TRBJ2-1; D might be TRBD2 (6 bases). CDR3 length: 15 residues. The germline CDR1 and CDR2 sequences are SGHDT and YYEEEE. V lost 3 bases and J 5 bases, leaving 15 bases between the germline ends. The CDR3 DNA is TGTGCCAGCAGCTGGGCTTTTGGGGGGAACAATGAGCAGTTCTTC. Protein product: CASSWAFGGNNEQFF.

The V call is TRBV24-1, the J call TRBJ2-3, with 8 nucleotides matching TRBD2. The junction had 4 bases not matched to a gene; V was cut back by 4 bases and J by 5 bases. The CDR3 loop spans 14 amino acids. Per the germline V gene, CDR1 is KGHDR and CDR2 is SFDVKD. CDR3 coding DNA: TGTGCCACCAGTGACCAGCGGGGGATAGATACGCAGTATTTT. It translates to CATSDQRGIDTQYF.

V and J are TRBV6-5 and TRBJ1-4, with D possibly TRBD1 on 5 matching bases. The CDR3 has 13 residues. Trimming left V 2 bases short and J 7 bases short, with 8 bases between. Germline CDR1 MNHEY, CDR2 SVGAGI. The CDR3 DNA follows: TGTGCCAGCAGTTACGGGGGGGGTGAAAAACTGTTTTTT. Translated: CASSYGGGEKLFF.

This clone was observed a single time. This sequence joins TRBV3-1 (or the pseudogene TRBV3-2) and TRBJ1-3, with 9 bases fitting TRBD1. V was clipped by 4 bases and J by 1 base; unmatched bases: 2. Germline V lookup: CDR1 LGHDT, CDR2 YNNKEL (reference sequence). The CDR3 is 15 residues long. In nucleotides, the CDR3 is TGTGCCAGCAGCCGGGACAGGGTTTCTGGAAACACCATATATTTT. Translating it yields CASSRDRVSGNTIYF.

The V and J genes are TRBV7-2 and TRBJ1-4; TRBD1 might be the D (5 bases). CDR1 and CDR2 from the germline V gene are SGHTA and FQGNSA. The CDR3 is 15 amino acids. Trimming cost V 3 bases and J 3 bases, with 11 bases left between them. The CDR3 DNA reads TGTGCCAGCAGCTTGTGGCAGGGATCTAATGAAAAACTGTTTTTT. The encoded protein is CASSLWQGSNEKLFF. Filled out from reference TRBV7-2 and TRBJ1-4, the complete variable domain reads GAGVSQSPSNKVTEKGKDVELRCDPISGHTALYWYRQSLGQGLEFLIYFQGNSAPDKSGLPSDRFSAERTGGSVSTLTIQRTQQEDSAVYLCASSLWQGSNEKLFFGSGTQLSVL.

This clone was seen more than once but under ten times. The rearrangement joins TRBV6-5 to TRBJ1-6, with a weak D call TRBD1 (5 bases). V lost 7 bases and J lost 7, with 11 bases in between. CDR1 and CDR2 from the germline V gene are MNHEY and SVGAGI. The CDR3 is 13 amino acids. The CDR3 DNA sequence: TGTGCCAGCAAAGACAGTATAAATTCACCCCTCCACTTT. It encodes CASKDSINSPLHF.

The chain uses TRBV10-2 and TRBJ2-2, with D maybe TRBD2 (6 bases). Germline V CDR1 and CDR2: WSHSY, SAAADI. The germline V and J ends were trimmed by 7 bases and 2 bases, with 11 bases remaining between them. The CDR3 covers 14 residues. CDR3 in DNA: TGCGCCAGCATTCCGGGAGATAACACCGGGGAGCTGTTTTTT. Its translation: CASIPGDNTGELFF.

The V gene is TRBV5-6, the J gene TRBJ2-5, with 8 bases lining up with TRBD1. CDR3 length: 14 amino acids. J gave up 8 bases and V 4 bases, and 10 bases lay outside the gene matches. Germline V gene lookup returns CDR1 SGHDT and CDR2 YYEEEE. The CDR3 region has the DNA TGTGCCAGCAGCCATCGGCAGGGGGCGGGTACCCAGTACTTC. Encoded protein: CASSHRQGAGTQYF. The full variable domain, with the rest looked up from reference TRBV5-6 and TRBJ2-5, is DAGVTQSPTHLIKTRGQQVTLRCSPKSGHDTVSWYQQALGQGPQFIFQYYEEEERQRGNFPDRFSGHQFPNYSSELNVNALLLGDSALYLCASSHRQGAGTQYFGPGTRLLVL.

This chain uses TRBV6-2 or TRBV6-3 with TRBJ2-6; D perhaps matches TRBD2 (5 bases). CDR3 length: 16 amino acids. The ends were cut back, 4 bases at V and 4 bases at J, with 14 bases in the middle. In germline, CDR1 is MNHEY, CDR2 SVGEGT. CDR3 DNA: TGTGCCAGCAGTTTAGGAGGCCCTGACGGGGCCAACGTCCTGACTTTC. Translating gives CASSLGGPDGANVLTF.

This chain connects TRBV30 to TRBJ1-2; 8 bases are a match to TRBD1. The junction had 9 bases not matched to a gene; V was cut back by 2 bases and J by 4 bases. This CDR3 contains 15 residues. Germline CDR1 is GTSNPN and CDR2 is SVGIG (reference sequence). The CDR3 DNA follows: TGTGCCTGGAGTACTAATGCAGGGGGCGGCTATGGCTACACCTTC. As protein: CAWSTNAGGGYGYTF. Supplemented by reference TRBV30 and TRBJ1-2, the full variable domain reads SQTIHQWPATLVQPVGSPLSLECTVEGTSNPNLYWYRQAAGRGLQLLFYSVGIGQISSEVPQNLSASRPQDRQFILSSKKLLLSDSGFYLCAWSTNAGGGYGYTFGSGTRLTVV.

The rearrangement links TRBV12-3 or TRBV12-4 to TRBJ1-4; no clear D gene. CDR3 size: 13 residues. The V gene lost 6 bases and the J gene lost 11 bases, with 16 bases spanning the gap. This CDR3 reads CASSLKGAGKLFF. As DNA, the CDR3 is TGTGCCAGCAGCCTTAAGGGAGCCGGGAAACTGTTTTTT.

The chain uses TRBV6-6 and TRBJ2-1, with TRBD1 matching 8 bases. Per germline, CDR1 MNHNY and CDR2 SVGAGI (reference sequence). V was pared by 1 base and J by 6 bases, with 2 bases of the junction left unmatched. This CDR3 comprises 14 residues. CDR3 bases: TGTGCCAGCAGTTACTACAGGGGGGCCAATGAGCAGTTCTTC. Translating it yields CASSYYRGANEQFF.

The chain combines TRBV5-1 with TRBJ2-7; TRBD1 agrees at 8 bases. Germline CDR1 is SGHRS and CDR2 is YFSETQ. This CDR3 region has 20 residues. The junction had 19 bases not matched to a gene; V was cut back by 1 base and J by 1 base. The CDR3 region has the DNA TGCGCCAGCAGCTTGCGCCCGTCCATGCTCAGTGACAGGGGTTCCTACGAGCAGTACTTC. It translates to CASSLRPSMLSDRGSYEQYF.

V and J are TRBV7-3 and TRBJ2-6; D is undetermined. The CDR3 is 16 residues long. Germline V gene data show CDR1 as SGHTA and CDR2 as FQGTGA. Trimming shortened V by 2 bases and J by 0 bases, and 8 bases separated the two germline ends. The CDR3 DNA reads as TGTGCCAGCAGCTTAGAACTGAACTCTGGGGCCAACGTCCTGACTTTC. Encoded protein: CASSLELNSGANVLTF.

This chain connects TRBV5-1 to TRBJ2-5; 8 bases fit TRBD2. Per germline, CDR1 SGHRS and CDR2 YFSETQ. Trimming cost V 4 bases and J 4 bases; bases outside gene matches: 6. The CDR3 length is 14 residues. The CDR3: CASSPGLVGETQYF. In DNA, the CDR3 is TGCGCCAGCAGCCCGGGACTAGTGGGAGAGACCCAGTACTTC.

This clone showed up just a few times. The V and J genes are TRBV20-1 and TRBJ2-7; D possibly corresponds to TRBD2 (5 bases). Per germline, CDR1 DFQATT and CDR2 SNEGSKA (reference sequence). Trimming cost V 5 bases and J 1 base, with 6 bases left between them. The CDR3 loop spans 11 amino acids. CDR3 bases: TGCAGTGCTTGGGAGTCCTACGAGCAGTACTTC. Protein sequence: CSAWESYEQYF.

This chain connects TRBV9 to TRBJ1-1; D possibly corresponds to TRBD1 (6 bases). The ends were cut back, 3 bases at V and 1 base at J, with 13 bases in the middle. CDR1 is SGDLS and CDR2 is YYNGEE in the germline V gene. The CDR3 length is 15 residues. The CDR3 sequence: CASSATGTQNTEAFF. In nucleotides, the CDR3 is TGTGCCAGCAGCGCCACCGGGACACAGAACACTGAAGCTTTCTTT.

The gene calls are TRBV3-1 (or the pseudogene TRBV3-2) and TRBJ1-1; 10 positions match TRBD1. After removal of 4 bases from V and 2 bases from J, the junction contained 4 bases not matched to a gene. The germline CDR1 and CDR2 sequences are LGHDT and YNNKEL (reference sequence). The CDR3 runs to 15 residues. The CDR3 DNA follows: TGTGCCAGCAGCCCCCGACAGGGGGCAAACACTGAAGCTTTCTTT. Translated: CASSPRQGANTEAFF.

V and J are TRBV18 and TRBJ1-2; 10 bases agree with TRBD1. V gave up 1 base and J gave up 1 base; unmatched junction bases: 6. The CDR3 loop spans 17 amino acids. The germline V gene encodes CDR1 KGHSH and CDR2 LQKENI. The CDR3 DNA follows: TGTGCCAGCTCACCACGGAGGGACAGGGGCCATAACTATGGCTACACCTTC. This sequence encodes CASSPRRDRGHNYGYTF.

The gene calls are TRBV7-2 and TRBJ1-4; D gene ambiguous. The germline gives CDR1 SGHTA, CDR2 FQGNSA. Trimming pared 5 bases from V and 0 bases from J, leaving 7 bases between. This CDR3 contains 14 residues. CDR3 coding DNA: TGTGCCAGCAGCCAGGATACAACTAATGAAAAACTGTTTTTT. It codes for CASSQDTTNEKLFF.

This clone appeared a few times. The rearrangement uses TRBV6-5 and TRBJ2-7; maybe TRBD1 (5 bases). Germline values: CDR1 MNHEY, CDR2 SVGAGI. The V end lost 8 bases, the J end lost 0 bases, and 11 bases lay between the germline ends. The CDR3 covers 13 residues. The DNA for the CDR3 is TGTGCCAGCCGGCGGACAAACTCCTACGAGCAGTACTTC. Encoded protein: CASRRTNSYEQYF.

The chain combines TRBV6-5 with TRBJ2-1; 7 nucleotides match TRBD1. V gave up 6 bases and J gave up 11 bases; unmatched junction bases: 4. Germline V gene sequence: CDR1 MNHEY, CDR2 SVGAGI. The CDR3 length is 11 residues. CDR3 in amino acids: CASSGTEKQFF. The DNA for the CDR3 is TGTGCCAGCAGCGGGACAGAGAAGCAGTTCTTC.